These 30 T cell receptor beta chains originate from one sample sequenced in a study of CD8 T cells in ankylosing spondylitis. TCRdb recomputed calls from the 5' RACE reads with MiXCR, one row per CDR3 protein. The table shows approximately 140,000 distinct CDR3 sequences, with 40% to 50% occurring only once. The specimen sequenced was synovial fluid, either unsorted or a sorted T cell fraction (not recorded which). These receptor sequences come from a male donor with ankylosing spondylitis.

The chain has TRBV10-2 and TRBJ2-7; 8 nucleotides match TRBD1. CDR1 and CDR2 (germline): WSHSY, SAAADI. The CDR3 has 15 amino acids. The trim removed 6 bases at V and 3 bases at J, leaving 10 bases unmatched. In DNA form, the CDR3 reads TGCGCCAGCAGCAGGGGGCTTCCCCTCATCTACGAGCAGTACTTC. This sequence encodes CASSRGLPLIYEQYF.

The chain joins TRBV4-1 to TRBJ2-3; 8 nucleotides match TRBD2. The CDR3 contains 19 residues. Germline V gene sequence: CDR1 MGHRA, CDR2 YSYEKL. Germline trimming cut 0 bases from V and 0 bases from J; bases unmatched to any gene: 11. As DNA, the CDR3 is TGCGCCAGCAGCCAAGACGCCTCCCAGACTAGCGCTAGCACAGATACGCAGTATTTT. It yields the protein CASSQDASQTSASTDTQYF.

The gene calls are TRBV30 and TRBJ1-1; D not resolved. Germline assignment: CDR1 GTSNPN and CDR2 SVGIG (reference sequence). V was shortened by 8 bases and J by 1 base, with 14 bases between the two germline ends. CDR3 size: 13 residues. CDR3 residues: CAAKWEANTEAFF. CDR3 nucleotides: TGTGCCGCCAAATGGGAGGCGAACACTGAAGCTTTCTTT.

The CDR3 DNA sequence: TGCGCCAGCAGCTTGGACCCCCTCCAGCCCCAGCATTTT. Translation gives CASSLDPLQPQHF. The chain combines TRBV5-1 with TRBJ1-5; D ambiguous. The germline V gene has CDR1 SGHRS and CDR2 YFSETQ. This CDR3 comprises 13 residues. Trimming removed 0 bases at V and 7 bases at J, with 8 bases between.

The CDR3 sequence: CASRHGVRYGYTF. In DNA form, the CDR3 reads TGTGCCAGCAGACACGGGGTACGCTATGGCTACACCTTC. The V and J genes are TRBV6-1 and TRBJ1-2; D gene uncertain. Germline assignment: CDR1 MNHNS and CDR2 SASEGT. CDR3 length equals 13 residues. Trimming removed 6 bases at V and 4 bases at J, with 12 bases between.

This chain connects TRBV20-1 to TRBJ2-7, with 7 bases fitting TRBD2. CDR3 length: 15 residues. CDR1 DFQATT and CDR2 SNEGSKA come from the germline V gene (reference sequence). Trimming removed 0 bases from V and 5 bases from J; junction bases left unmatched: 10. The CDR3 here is CSARDRTRSYNEQYF. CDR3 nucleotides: TGCAGTGCTAGAGATCGGACTAGATCGTATAACGAGCAGTACTTC.

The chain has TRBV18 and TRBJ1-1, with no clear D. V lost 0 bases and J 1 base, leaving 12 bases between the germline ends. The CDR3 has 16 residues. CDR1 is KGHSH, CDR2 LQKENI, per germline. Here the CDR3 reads CASSPPRAEPNTEAFF. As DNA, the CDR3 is TGTGCCAGCTCACCACCGAGGGCAGAACCGAACACTGAAGCTTTCTTT.

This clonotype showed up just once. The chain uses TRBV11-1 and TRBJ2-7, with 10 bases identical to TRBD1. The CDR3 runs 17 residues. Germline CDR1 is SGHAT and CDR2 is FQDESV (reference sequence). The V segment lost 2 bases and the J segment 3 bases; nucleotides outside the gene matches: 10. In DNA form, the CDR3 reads TGTGCCAGCAGCTTAAAAAGGAACGGGACAGGGGACTACGAGCAGTACTTC. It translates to CASSLKRNGTGDYEQYF.

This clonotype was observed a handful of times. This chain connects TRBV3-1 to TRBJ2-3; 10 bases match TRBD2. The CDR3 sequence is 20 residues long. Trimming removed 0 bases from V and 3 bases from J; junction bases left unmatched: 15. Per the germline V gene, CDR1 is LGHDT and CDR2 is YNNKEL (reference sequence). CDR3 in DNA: TGTGCCAGCAGCCAAGATGGCATAATGCCGGGACTAGCGTTAACAGATACGCAGTATTTT. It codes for CASSQDGIMPGLALTDTQYF.

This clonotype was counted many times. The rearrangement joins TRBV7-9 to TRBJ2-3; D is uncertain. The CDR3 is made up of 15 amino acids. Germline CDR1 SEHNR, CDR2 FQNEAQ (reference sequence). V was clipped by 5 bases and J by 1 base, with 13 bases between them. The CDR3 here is CASSAATRGTDTQYF. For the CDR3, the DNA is TGTGCCAGCAGCGCCGCGACCCGCGGCACAGATACGCAGTATTTT.

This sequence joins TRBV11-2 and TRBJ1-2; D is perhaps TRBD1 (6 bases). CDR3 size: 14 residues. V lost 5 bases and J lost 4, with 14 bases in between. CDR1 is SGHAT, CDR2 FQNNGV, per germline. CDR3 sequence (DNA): TGTGCCAGCAGCCACGGACAGAGACTCTATGGCTACACCTTC. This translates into CASSHGQRLYGYTF.

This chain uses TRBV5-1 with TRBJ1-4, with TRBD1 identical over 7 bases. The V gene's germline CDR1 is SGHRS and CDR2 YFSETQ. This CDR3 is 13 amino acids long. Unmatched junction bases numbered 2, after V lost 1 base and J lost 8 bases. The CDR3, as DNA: TGCGCCAGCAGCTTGTGGACAGGAGAAAAACTGTTTTTT. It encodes CASSLWTGEKLFF.

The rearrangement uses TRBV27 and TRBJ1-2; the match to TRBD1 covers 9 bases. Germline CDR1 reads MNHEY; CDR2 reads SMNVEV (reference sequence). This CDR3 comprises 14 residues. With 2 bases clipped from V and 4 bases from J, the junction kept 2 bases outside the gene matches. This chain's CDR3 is CASSLLDRGYGYTF. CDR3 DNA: TGTGCCAGCAGTTTACTGGACAGGGGCTATGGCTACACCTTC.

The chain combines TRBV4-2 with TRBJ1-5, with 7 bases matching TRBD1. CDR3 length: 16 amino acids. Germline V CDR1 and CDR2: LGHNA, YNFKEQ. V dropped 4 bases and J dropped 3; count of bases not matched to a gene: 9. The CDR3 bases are TGTGCCAGCAGCCCCCATCACAGGGGCAACAATCAGCCCCAGCATTTT. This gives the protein CASSPHHRGNNQPQHF.

Written as DNA, the CDR3 is TGTGCCAGCAGCGAAAGCGGGGGGGCCGTTCATTCAGATACGCAGTATTTT. Amino acid sequence: CASSESGGAVHSDTQYF. The chain combines TRBV9 with TRBJ2-3; 10 positions agree with TRBD2. J lost 4 bases, V lost 3 bases, and 11 bases had no gene match. Germline V gene data show CDR1 as SGDLS and CDR2 as YYNGEE. CDR3 length: 17 residues.

The CDR3 loop reads CASSLIPGVDEQYF. The CDR3 region has the DNA TGTGCCAGCAGTTTAATCCCAGGGGTCGACGAGCAGTACTTC. V is TRBV27 and J is TRBJ2-7; weak D call: TRBD1 (6 bases). CDR1 and CDR2 from the germline V gene are MNHEY and SMNVEV (reference sequence). The CDR3 extends over 14 amino acids. The V and J ends lost 2 bases and 5 bases respectively, with 13 bases between them.

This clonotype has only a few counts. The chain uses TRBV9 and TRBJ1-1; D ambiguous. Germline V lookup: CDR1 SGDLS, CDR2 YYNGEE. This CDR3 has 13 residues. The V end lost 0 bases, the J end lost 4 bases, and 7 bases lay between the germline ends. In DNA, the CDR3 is TGTGCCAGCAGCGTAGTCTCAAGCACTGAAGCTTTCTTT. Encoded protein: CASSVVSSTEAFF.

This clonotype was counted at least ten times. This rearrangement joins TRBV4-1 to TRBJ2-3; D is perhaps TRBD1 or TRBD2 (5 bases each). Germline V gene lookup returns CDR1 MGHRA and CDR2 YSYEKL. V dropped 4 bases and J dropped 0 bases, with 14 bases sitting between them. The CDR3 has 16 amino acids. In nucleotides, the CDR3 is TGCGCCAGCAGCCTCAACGGGGCTCCTAGCACAGATACGCAGTATTTT. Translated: CASSLNGAPSTDTQYF.

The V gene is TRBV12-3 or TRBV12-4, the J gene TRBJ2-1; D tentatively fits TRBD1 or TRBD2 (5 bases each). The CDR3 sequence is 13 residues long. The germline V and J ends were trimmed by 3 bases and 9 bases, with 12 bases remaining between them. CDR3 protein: CASSLFAGGEQFF. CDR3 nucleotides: TGTGCCAGCAGTTTGTTTGCTGGGGGTGAGCAGTTCTTC.

For the CDR3, the DNA is TGTGCCAGCAGTGATACGGGAAGGACTGAAGCTTTCTTT. It is translated as CASSDTGRTEAFF. V is TRBV2 and J is TRBJ1-1; D is undetermined. The V end was cut by 3 bases, the J end by 5 bases, with 10 bases between. The CDR3 is made up of 13 amino acids. Per germline, CDR1 SNHLY and CDR2 FYNNEI.

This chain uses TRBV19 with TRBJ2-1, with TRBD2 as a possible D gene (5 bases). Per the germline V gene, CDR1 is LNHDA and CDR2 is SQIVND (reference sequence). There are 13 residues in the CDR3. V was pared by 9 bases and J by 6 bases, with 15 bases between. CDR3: CASDGRRGNEQFF. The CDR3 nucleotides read TGTGCCAGCGACGGGCGCCGGGGCAATGAGCAGTTCTTC.

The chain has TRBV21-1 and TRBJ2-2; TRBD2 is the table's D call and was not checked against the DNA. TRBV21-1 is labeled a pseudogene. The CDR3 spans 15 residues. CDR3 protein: CASSHRWANTGELFF. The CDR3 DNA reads TGTGCCAGCAGCCACCGCTGGGCAAACACCGGGGAGCTGTTTTTT.

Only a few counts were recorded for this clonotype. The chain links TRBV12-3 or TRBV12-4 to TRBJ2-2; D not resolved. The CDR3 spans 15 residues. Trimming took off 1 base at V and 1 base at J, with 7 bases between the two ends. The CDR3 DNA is TGTGCCAGCAGTTTAGTGTCCGTGAACACCGGGGAGCTGTTTTTT. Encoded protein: CASSLVSVNTGELFF.

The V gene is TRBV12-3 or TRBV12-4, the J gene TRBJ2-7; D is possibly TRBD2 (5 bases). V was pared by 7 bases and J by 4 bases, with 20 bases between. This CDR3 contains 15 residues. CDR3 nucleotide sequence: TGTGCCAGCACCCGGGGAACTTATGGATTTTACGAGCAGTACTTC. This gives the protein CASTRGTYGFYEQYF.

Written as DNA, the CDR3 is TGTGCCAGCAGTTTAGGGGTCAGGTGGGCCTATGGCTACACCTTC. This encodes CASSLGVRWAYGYTF. This sequence joins TRBV12-3 or TRBV12-4 and TRBJ1-2; no firm D call. This CDR3 is built from 15 residues. Trimming took 1 base from V and 4 from J, leaving 13 bases between them.

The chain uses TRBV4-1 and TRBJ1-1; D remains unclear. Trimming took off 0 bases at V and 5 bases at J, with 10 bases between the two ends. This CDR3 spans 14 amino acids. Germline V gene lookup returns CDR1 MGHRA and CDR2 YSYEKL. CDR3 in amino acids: CASSQELSGTEAFF. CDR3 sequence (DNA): TGCGCCAGCAGCCAAGAGTTGTCCGGGACTGAAGCTTTCTTT.

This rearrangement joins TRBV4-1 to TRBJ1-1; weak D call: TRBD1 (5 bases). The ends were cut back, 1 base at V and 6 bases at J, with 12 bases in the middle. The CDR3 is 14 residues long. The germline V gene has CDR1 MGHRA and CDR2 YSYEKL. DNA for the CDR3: TGCGCCAGCAGCCAAGGTGGGGGAGGGCCTGAAGCTTTCTTT. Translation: CASSQGGGGPEAFF.

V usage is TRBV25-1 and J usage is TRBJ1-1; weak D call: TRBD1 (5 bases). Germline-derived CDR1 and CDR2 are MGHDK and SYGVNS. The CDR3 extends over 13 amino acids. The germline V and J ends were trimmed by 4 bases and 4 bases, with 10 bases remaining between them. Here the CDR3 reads CASSGWGGTEAFF. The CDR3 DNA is TGTGCCAGCAGTGGCTGGGGGGGCACTGAAGCTTTCTTT.

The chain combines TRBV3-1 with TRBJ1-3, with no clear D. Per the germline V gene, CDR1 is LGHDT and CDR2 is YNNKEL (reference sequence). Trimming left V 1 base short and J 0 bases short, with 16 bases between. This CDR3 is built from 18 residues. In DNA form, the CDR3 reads TGTGCCAGCAGCCAAGTAGAGGTGCGACTCGTCTCTGGAAACACCATATATTTT. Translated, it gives CASSQVEVRLVSGNTIYF.

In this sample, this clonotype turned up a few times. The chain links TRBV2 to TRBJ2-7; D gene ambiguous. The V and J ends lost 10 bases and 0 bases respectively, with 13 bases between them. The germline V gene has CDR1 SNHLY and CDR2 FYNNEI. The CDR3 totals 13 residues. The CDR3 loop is CANKDGSSYEQYF. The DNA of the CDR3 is TGTGCCAACAAAGACGGAAGCTCCTACGAGCAGTACTTC.